The clone carrying this T cell receptor beta chain was detected a few times. The antigen remains undetermined. Each CDR3 protein is one row after TCRdb ran MiXCR on the RT-PCR reads. This sample has roughly 520,000 distinct CDR3 sequences, with 25% found just once. This sample was included in a study of response to subunit inactivated influenza vaccine. Study outcomes and limitations: Only a handful of new T cells, the authors suggested, are recruited with each seasonal influenza vaccination.

This CDR3 region has 14 residues. V shed 3 bases and J 3 bases; nucleotides not matched to a gene: 5. CDR1 and CDR2 (germline): SGHRS, YFSETQ. Specimen: CD4+ T cells sorted from PBMCs, collected 5 days after vaccination. The source of this sequence is a middle-aged man who received an inactivated influenza vaccine. The J gene is TRBJ2-7, the V gene TRBV5-1, with 8 bases that match TRBD1. The chain's CDR3 is CASSSGQGRYEQYF. Written as DNA, the CDR3 is TGCGCCAGCAGCTCCGGACAGGGACGCTACGAGCAGTACTTC.